This T cell receptor (beta chain) was retrieved from a study of T cell repertoires in ileal Crohn's disease. For the study at large: Every patient was operated on for stricturing (approximately 60%) or penetrating (approximately 40%) complications.

Concerning this clone itself: No antigen is known for it.

Whole-study results and caveats: All patients with clonality above 26.8% had endoscopic recurrence. Mucosal expansions were suggested to be mainly CD8 T cells.

The time point: inflamed ileum from the surgical specimen. Sequenced by immunoSEQ multiplex PCR; TCRdb stores in-frame clones only, minus some. The sample has around 1,700 clones, 90% seen once; the top ten hold more than 3.5%. The sequence derives from an adult with Crohn's disease. The sequencing sample was made of ileal tissue.

This CDR3 is CASKLTGDTFYYGYTF. CDR3 DNA: TGTGCCAGCAAGTTGACTGGGGACACTTTCTACTATGGCTACACCTTC. This chain uses TRBV27 with TRBJ1-2, with a possible D match to TRBD1 (6 bases). The CDR3 runs to 16 residues. Germline CDR1 is MNHEY and CDR2 is SMNVEV (reference sequence). V was shortened by 7 bases and J by 3 bases, with 21 bases between the two germline ends.